This entry lists 4 T cell receptor beta chains sequenced from one sample in a study of breast tumors, draining lymph nodes, adjacent tissues. Via MiXCR, TCRdb re-called the multiplex PCR reads, giving one row per CDR3 protein. The table has tens of thousands of distinct CDR3 sequences, around 50% seen once. Source material: breast tumor tissue. The receptors stem from a female donor with breast cancer. Some clones in this sample may be carry-over from other donors' samples.

In its sample, this clonotype ranks as medium-sized (0.01 to 0.1%). This chain connects TRBV5-1 to TRBJ2-7; 8 bases map to TRBD1. V trimming: 0 bases; J trimming: 4 bases; junction bases outside the gene matches: 9. The germline V gene has CDR1 SGHRS and CDR2 YFSETQ. This CDR3 is 16 amino acids long. The CDR3 loop reads CASSLGEAGGVYEQYF. DNA for the CDR3: TGCGCCAGCAGCTTGGGTGAGGCAGGGGGCGTGTACGAGCAGTACTTC.

This chain connects TRBV7-2 to TRBJ2-3; D gene uncertain. The V gene lost 1 base and the J gene lost 6 bases, with 14 bases spanning the gap. This CDR3 is 15 amino acids long. Germline CDR1 is SGHTA and CDR2 is FQGNSA. CDR3 nucleotide sequence: TGTGCCAGCAGCTTAGGGTGGGCCCCCCGGGATACGCAGTATTTT. Translating it yields CASSLGWAPRDTQYF.

The chain carries TRBV29-1 and TRBJ2-2, with 11 nucleotides matching TRBD2. CDR3 length equals 16 residues. The germline V gene has CDR1 SQVTM and CDR2 ANQGSEA. The V segment lost 6 bases and the J segment 6 bases; nucleotides outside the gene matches: 12. The CDR3 protein is CSVTTSGSGASGELFF. The CDR3 DNA is TGCAGCGTCACAACTAGCGGGAGCGGGGCCTCCGGGGAGCTGTTTTTT.

V is TRBV5-1 and J is TRBJ1-5, with TRBD1 matching over 7 bases. Trimming took 4 bases from V and 4 from J; bases not matched to a gene: 5. The CDR3 has 14 amino acids. Per the germline V gene, CDR1 is SGHRS and CDR2 is YFSETQ. CDR3 sequence: CASSAGTVNQPQHF. The CDR3, as DNA: TGCGCCAGCAGCGCCGGGACAGTTAATCAGCCCCAGCATTTT.